Shown below are 25 T cell receptor beta chains from a single sample sequenced in a study of shared clonotypes between healthy human individuals (dated by TCRdb to about 2020). Libraries were made using the immunoSEQ multiplex PCR assay. What TCRdb holds here is the immuneACCESS table cut down to in-frame rearrangements. Part of the clones is not present; checked against another copy, under half of the missing clones reflect an unresolved V gene, and the others are unexplained. The sample includes some 500,000 clones, with less than 80% observed a single time. Jointly, the top ten make up roughly 12% of the sample. The sequenced material came from PBMCs. These receptors originate from a woman in her forties in good health. Some clones in this sample may be carry-over from other donors' samples.

CDR3 DNA sequence: TGTGCCAGCTCACCACGTCCGGGCAGGGCTAGCGACTATGGCTACACCTTC. Its protein product is CASSPRPGRASDYGYTF. The V gene is TRBV18, the J gene TRBJ1-2, with D maybe TRBD1 (5 bases). V gave up 1 base and J gave up 3 bases, with 18 bases separating them. Per the germline V gene, CDR1 is KGHSH and CDR2 is LQKENI. CDR3 length: 17 amino acids. Filled out from reference TRBV18 and TRBJ1-2, the complete variable domain reads NAGVMQNPRHLVRRRGQEARLRCSPMKGHSHVYWYRQLPEEGLKFMVYLQKENIIDESGMPKERFSAEFPKEGPSILRIQQVVRGDSAAYFCASSPRPGRASDYGYTFGSGTRLTVV.

V is TRBV11-2 and J is TRBJ1-6; a possible D gene is TRBD1 (5 bases). The V end was cut by 2 bases, the J end by 4 bases, with 12 bases between. The CDR3 has 16 residues. Germline loops: CDR1 SGHAT, CDR2 FQNNGV. This CDR3 is CASSLTRQGYNSPLHF. The CDR3 DNA sequence: TGTGCCAGCAGCTTAACCAGGCAGGGATATAATTCACCCCTCCACTTT.

This rearrangement joins TRBV19 to TRBJ1-1, with D tentatively TRBD1 (5 bases). In germline, CDR1 is LNHDA, CDR2 SQIVND (reference sequence). The V and J ends lost 7 bases and 1 base respectively, with 10 bases between them. This CDR3 has 13 amino acids. The CDR3 loop reads CASNTGANTEAFF. CDR3 in DNA: TGTGCCAGTAACACCGGGGCGAACACTGAAGCTTTCTTT.

The rearrangement joins TRBV6-5 to TRBJ1-3; D is ambiguous. CDR1 is MNHEY and CDR2 is SVGAGI in the germline V gene. The CDR3 covers 14 residues. V gave up 7 bases and J gave up 4 bases, with 14 bases separating them. CDR3 bases: TGTGCCAGCAATTCACCTACCCTGGGAAACACCATATATTTT. It is translated as CASNSPTLGNTIYF.

Points on this clone: It is likely a read error: a sequence one base away is far more abundant. The V call is TRBV4-2, the J call TRBJ2-7; weak D call: TRBD2 (6 bases). The CDR3 length is 15 residues. V shed 2 bases and J shed 0 bases, with 11 bases lying between them. Germline V gene lookup returns CDR1 LGHNA and CDR2 YNFKEQ. The CDR3 sequence: CASSQTRGSSYEQYF. CDR3 DNA: TGTGCCAGCAGCCAAACCCGGGGGAGCTCCTACGAGCAGTACTTC.

The chain has TRBV27 and TRBJ2-2; D call uncertain. The CDR3 length is 14 residues. V was cut by 3 bases and J by 7 bases, with 12 bases left in between. CDR1 is MNHEY and CDR2 is SMNVEV in the germline V gene (reference sequence). CDR3 sequence reads: CASSLAQTNGELFF. CDR3 coding DNA: TGTGCCAGCAGTTTGGCACAGACCAACGGGGAGCTGTTTTTT.

This clone came up once. An end of the junction does not agree with germline; a read error may underlie this. The rearrangement joins TRBV11-3 to TRBJ2-3; D is unclear. Germline lookup yields CDR1 SGHNT and CDR2 YENEEA. The CDR3 loop spans 15 amino acids. The DNA for the CDR3 is TGTGCCAGCAGCGTAGATTTATCGGGTCAAGATACGCAGTATTTT. Protein product: CASSVDLSGQDTQYF.

This clone was observed a few times. The chain is built from TRBV6-4 and TRBJ2-3; 10 nucleotides agree with TRBD2. The CDR3 contains 15 residues. V was clipped by 3 bases and J by 2 bases; unmatched bases: 2. Per the germline V gene, CDR1 is MRHNA and CDR2 is SNTAGT. The CDR3 reads CASSEAGGPTDTQYF. In DNA form, the CDR3 reads TGTGCCAGCAGTGAAGCGGGAGGGCCCACAGATACGCAGTATTTT.

Worth noting for this clone: One junction end does not reproduce the germline sequence, and a read error may be involved. The sample holds other DNA sequences that translate to the same CDR3. The chain employs TRBV28 and TRBJ1-1; D uncertain. Germline values: CDR1 MDHEN, CDR2 SYDVKM. This CDR3 contains 11 residues. CDR3 sequence (DNA): TGTGCCAGCACGGGGAACACCGAAGCTTTCTTT. It is translated as CASTGNTEAFF. The whole variable domain, remainder taken from reference TRBV28 and TRBJ1-1, is DVKVTQSSRYLVKRTGEKVFLECVQDMDHENMFWYRQDPGLGLRLIYFSYDVKMKEKGDIPEGYSVSREKKERFSLILESASTNQTSMYLCASTGNTEAFFGQGTRLTVV.

This sequence joins TRBV5-5 and TRBJ2-2; 12 positions match TRBD2. The CDR3 has 16 amino acids. J was trimmed by 3 bases and V by 4 bases; bases with no gene match: 4. Germline V gene lookup returns CDR1 SGHKS and CDR2 YYEKEE (reference sequence). CDR3 bases: TGTGCCAGCAGCCCGACTAGCGGGAGACACACCGGGGAGCTGTTTTTT. It translates to CASSPTSGRHTGELFF.

The CDR3 DNA sequence: TGTGCCAGCAGCTTTGCTCCCACCTGGACTAGCGGGAGGTTCGATGAGCAGTTCTTC. Translating it yields CASSFAPTWTSGRFDEQFF. J is TRBJ2-1 and V is TRBV11-2, with 14 bases matching TRBD2. The V gene's germline CDR1 is SGHAT and CDR2 FQNNGV. This CDR3 has 19 amino acids. J gave up 8 bases and V 3 bases, and 15 bases lay outside the gene matches.

The V and J genes are TRBV5-1 and TRBJ2-1; 15 positions match TRBD2. The CDR3 has 17 amino acids. CDR1 and CDR2 from the germline V gene are SGHRS and YFSETQ. Germline trimming cut 1 base from V and 8 bases from J; bases unmatched to any gene: 7. The CDR3 region has the DNA TGCGCCAGCAGCTTGCATGGACTAGCGGGAGGGTTGGATGAGCAGTTCTTC. Protein: CASSLHGLAGGLDEQFF. Drawing the rest from reference TRBV5-1 and TRBJ2-1, the complete variable domain is KAGVTQTPRYLIKTRGQQVTLSCSPISGHRSVSWYQQTPGQGLQFLFEYFSETQRNKGNFPGRFSGRQFSNSRSEMNVSTLELGDSALYLCASSLHGLAGGLDEQFFGPGTRLTVL.

The V and J genes are TRBV18 and TRBJ2-5; 10 bases line up with TRBD2. Germline V gene data show CDR1 as KGHSH and CDR2 as LQKENI. Trimming at V came to 0 bases and at J to 5 bases, leaving 18 bases not matched to a gene. The CDR3 consists of 20 residues. In DNA, the CDR3 is TGTGCCAGCTCACCACCGGGGCTAGCGGGAGTATCCCCACAAGGGGAGACCCAGTACTTC. This gives the protein CASSPPGLAGVSPQGETQYF.

The chain couples TRBV7-9 to TRBJ1-2, with TRBD1 identical over 7 bases. Unmatched junction bases numbered 8, after V lost 4 bases and J lost 0 bases. This CDR3 is built from 16 residues. Germline CDR1 SEHNR, CDR2 FQNEAQ (reference sequence). CDR3 in amino acids: CASSYRPTGTNYGYTF. Written as DNA, the CDR3 is TGTGCCAGCAGCTATCGCCCGACAGGGACTAACTATGGCTACACCTTC. Full variable domain (missing parts from reference TRBV7-9 and TRBJ1-2): DTGVSQNPRHKITKRGQNVTFRCDPISEHNRLYWYRQTLGQGPEFLTYFQNEAQLEKSRLLSDRFSAERPKGSFSTLEIQRTEQGDSAMYLCASSYRPTGTNYGYTFGSGTRLTVV.

With respect to this clone: Just one base apart from a much larger clone, this may be a read error. The chain recombines TRBV30 with TRBJ1-5, with a possible D match to TRBD1 (5 bases). Germline V gives CDR1 GTSNPN, CDR2 SVGIG (reference sequence). The CDR3 is 15 amino acids. V lost 6 bases to trimming and J lost 3 bases, with 18 bases between them. For the CDR3, the DNA is TGTGCCTGTAGTACGGGGCAGCTAGACAATCAGCCCCAGCATTTT. This codes for CACSTGQLDNQPQHF. Based on the CDR3 plus reference TRBV30 and TRBJ1-5, the full variable domain is SQTIHQWPATLVQPVGSPLSLECTVEGTSNPNLYWYRQAAGRGLQLLFYSVGIGQISSEVPQNLSASRPQDRQFILSSKKLLLSDSGFYLCACSTGQLDNQPQHFGDGTRLSIL.

This sequence joins TRBV6-6 and TRBJ2-1, with D uncertain. Germline V gives CDR1 MNHNY, CDR2 SVGAGI (reference sequence). This CDR3 is 12 amino acids long. The V end was cut by 8 bases, the J end by 11 bases, with 16 bases between. The CDR3, as DNA: TGTGCCAGCTCTATGGCCTTGGATAAGCAGTTCTTC. This gives the protein CASSMALDKQFF.

The rearrangement uses TRBV14 and TRBJ2-2; D gene uncertain. The CDR3 covers 16 residues. Germline V gene lookup returns CDR1 SGHDN and CDR2 FVKESK. The V end was cut by 1 base, the J end by 4 bases, with 13 bases between. The CDR3 DNA follows: TGTGCCAGCAGCCAAGTGAGTTCCTTGGCCACCGGGGAGCTGTTTTTT. Translation gives CASSQVSSLATGELFF.

In the case of this clone: Different DNA sequences within this sample yield the same CDR3. The chain has TRBV5-1 and TRBJ2-5; D is unclear. V was trimmed by 2 bases and J by 5 bases, leaving 7 bases between them. Germline lookup yields CDR1 SGHRS and CDR2 YFSETQ. The CDR3 has 12 residues. The CDR3 sequence is CASSLAGETQYF. DNA for the CDR3: TGCGCCAGCAGCTTAGCCGGGGAGACCCAGTACTTC.

The V and J genes are TRBV5-5 and TRBJ1-5; 7 bases line up with TRBD1. Germline-derived CDR1 and CDR2 are SGHKS and YYEKEE (reference sequence). The CDR3 is 13 residues long. Trimming removed 4 bases from V and 10 bases from J; junction bases left unmatched: 8. The CDR3 loop reads CASSRDSLTPQHF. The CDR3 DNA reads TGTGCCAGCAGCCGGGACAGCTTGACCCCCCAGCATTTT.

The gene calls are TRBV7-9 and TRBJ2-7; 11 positions match TRBD1. This CDR3 comprises 15 residues. Germline V gene lookup returns CDR1 SEHNR and CDR2 FQNEAQ (reference sequence). The ends lost 7 bases at V and 4 bases at J; junction bases unmatched: 9. The CDR3 nucleotides read TGTGCCAGCACCCCGCGGGGGACAGGGGGGTACGAGCAGTACTTC. It codes for CASTPRGTGGYEQYF.

This chain uses TRBV29-1 with TRBJ2-3; D may be TRBD2 (6 bases). Trimming left V 3 bases short and J 2 bases short, with 12 bases between. The CDR3 length is 14 residues. Germline CDR1 reads SQVTM; CDR2 reads ANQGSEA. The CDR3 DNA is TGCAGCGTTGAGCGGACTAAGCCCACAGATACGCAGTATTTT. Translated: CSVERTKPTDTQYF.

V is TRBV5-1 and J is TRBJ2-3; no firm D call. The CDR3 is 13 residues long. The ends were cut back, 4 bases at V and 0 bases at J, with 6 bases in the middle. Germline loops: CDR1 SGHRS, CDR2 YFSETQ. CDR3 sequence reads: CASSVDSTDTQYF. CDR3 DNA: TGCGCCAGCAGCGTAGACAGCACAGATACGCAGTATTTT. Combining the CDR3 with reference TRBV5-1 and TRBJ2-3 gives the whole variable domain KAGVTQTPRYLIKTRGQQVTLSCSPISGHRSVSWYQQTPGQGLQFLFEYFSETQRNKGNFPGRFSGRQFSNSRSEMNVSTLELGDSALYLCASSVDSTDTQYFGPGTRLTVL.

The chain links TRBV9 to TRBJ1-4, with D hard to call. Germline CDR1 reads SGDLS; CDR2 reads YYNGEE. This CDR3 contains 11 residues. V was clipped by 4 bases and J by 8 bases, with 6 bases between them. In nucleotides, the CDR3 is TGTGCCAGCAGCTCACGAGAAAAACTGTTTTTT. This sequence encodes CASSSREKLFF.

The rearrangement links TRBV2 to TRBJ2-7; 7 nucleotides agree with TRBD2. Unmatched junction bases numbered 12, after V lost 3 bases and J lost 4 bases. Germline CDR1 and CDR2: SNHLY and FYNNEI. CDR3 size: 16 residues. The CDR3 coding sequence is TGTGCCAGCAGTGAGCCTGTGGGGGGAGGGATTTACGAGCAGTACTTC. It encodes CASSEPVGGGIYEQYF.

The chain links TRBV5-4 to TRBJ2-7; 13 bases fit TRBD2. Germline CDR1 SGHNT, CDR2 YYREEE (reference sequence). There are 15 residues in the CDR3. Losses at the gene ends were 0 bases for V and 8 bases for J; bases not matched to a gene: 5. The CDR3 spells CASSLAQLAGGQQYF. The CDR3 DNA reads as TGTGCCAGCAGCTTGGCCCAACTAGCGGGAGGGCAGCAGTACTTC.